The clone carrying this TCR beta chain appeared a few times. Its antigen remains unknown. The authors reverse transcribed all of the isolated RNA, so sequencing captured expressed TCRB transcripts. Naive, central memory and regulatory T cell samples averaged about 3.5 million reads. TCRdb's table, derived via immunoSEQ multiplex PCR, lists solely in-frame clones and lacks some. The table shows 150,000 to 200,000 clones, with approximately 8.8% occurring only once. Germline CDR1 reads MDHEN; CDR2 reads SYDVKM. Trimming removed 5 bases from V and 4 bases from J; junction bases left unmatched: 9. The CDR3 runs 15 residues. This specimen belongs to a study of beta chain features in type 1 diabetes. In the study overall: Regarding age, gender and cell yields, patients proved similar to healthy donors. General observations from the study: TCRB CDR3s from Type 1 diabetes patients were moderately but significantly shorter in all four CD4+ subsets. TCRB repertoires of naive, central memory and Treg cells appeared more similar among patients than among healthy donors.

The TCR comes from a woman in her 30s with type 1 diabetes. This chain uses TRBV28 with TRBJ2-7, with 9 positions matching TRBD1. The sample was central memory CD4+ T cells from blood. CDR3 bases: TGTGCCAGCAGTCAGACGGACAGGGGATTTTACGAGCAGTACTTC. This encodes CASSQTDRGFYEQYF.